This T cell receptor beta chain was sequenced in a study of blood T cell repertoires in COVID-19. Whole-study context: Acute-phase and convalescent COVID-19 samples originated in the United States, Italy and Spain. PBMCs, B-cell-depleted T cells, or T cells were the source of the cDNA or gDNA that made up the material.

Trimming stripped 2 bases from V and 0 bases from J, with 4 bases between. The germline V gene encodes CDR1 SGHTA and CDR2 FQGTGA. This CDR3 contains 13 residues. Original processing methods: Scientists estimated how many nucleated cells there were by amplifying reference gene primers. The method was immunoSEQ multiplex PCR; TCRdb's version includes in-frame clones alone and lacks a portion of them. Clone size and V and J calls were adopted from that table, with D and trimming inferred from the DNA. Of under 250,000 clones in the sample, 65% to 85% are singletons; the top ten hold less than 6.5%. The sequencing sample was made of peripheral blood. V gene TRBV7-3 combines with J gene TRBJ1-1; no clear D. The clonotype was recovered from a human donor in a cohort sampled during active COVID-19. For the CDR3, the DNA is TGTGCCAGCAGCTTAGTAATGAACACTGAAGCTTTCTTT. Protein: CASSLVMNTEAFF.